This is a list of T cell receptor beta chains from one sample in a study of tumor and adjacent non-tumor tissue in lung cancer. MiXCR was run by TCRdb on the multiplex PCR reads, yielding one entry per CDR3 protein. The data contain 100,000 to 150,000 distinct CDR3 sequences, 66% of them seen just once; the ten biggest clones take up 9.5% to 15%. The sample taken for sequencing was lung tumor tissue. The origin of the receptors is a young man with non-small cell lung cancer. Each CDR3 is given with its conserved first and last residue. The order of the fields is J gene, clone size, V gene, CDR3 protein. Some rows mark clone size as missing; the rest say once, few, many or name a class of expanded clone.

J: TRBJ2-1; size: few; V: TRBV4-1; CDR3: CASSQGGSRVVRLDSSSYNEQFF
J: TRBJ2-5; size: NA; V: TRBV5-5; CDR3: CASSFSGGEETQYF
J: TRBJ2-1; size: few; V: TRBV15; CDR3: CATSRDVRDASYNEQFF
J: TRBJ2-7; size: NA; V: TRBV11-2; CDR3: CASSLDFNGMIGPSYEQYF
J: TRBJ1-5; size: NA; V: TRBV30; CDR3: CAWTPGGNQPQHF
J: TRBJ1-1; size: many; V: TRBV6-6; CDR3: CASTIGTGVGSAFF
J: TRBJ2-7; size: NA; V: TRBV11-2; CDR3: CASSLAQGGQYF
J: TRBJ1-1; size: NA; V: TRBV4-1; CDR3: CASSQDRYRANTGAFF
J: TRBJ2-2; size: NA; V: TRBV4-3; CDR3: CASSQGPSGAGELFF
J: TRBJ2-2; size: once; V: TRBV4-3; CDR3: CANSQDARTWNTRELFF
J: TRBJ2-5; size: NA; V: TRBV30; CDR3: CAWTPGQGRETQYF
J: TRBJ2-3; size: NA; V: TRBV20-1; CDR3: CSVLGLDTDTQYF
J: TRBJ1-2; size: NA; V: TRBV7-9; CDR3: CASSLAQSGARGYTF
J: TRBJ1-1; size: NA; V: TRBV12-3/TRBV12-4; CDR3: CASSGPDRVMNTEAFF
J: TRBJ1-4; size: NA; V: TRBV4-1; CDR3: CASSLEVATNEKLFF
J: TRBJ2-5; size: NA; V: TRBV10-3; CDR3: CAISERDREGENQYF
J: TRBJ1-4; size: few; V: TRBV20-1; CDR3: CSATKLAANEKLFF
J: TRBJ2-2; size: many; V: TRBV4-2; CDR3: CASSQEGGLTGELFF
J: TRBJ1-1; size: many; V: TRBV29-1; CDR3: CSVSDLPGHYTEAFF
J: TRBJ1-2; size: few; V: TRBV6-1; CDR3: CASIPRGDGCTF
J: TRBJ2-6; size: few; V: TRBV7-9; CDR3: CASSKATGSGANVLTF
J: TRBJ1-5; size: NA; V: TRBV5-5; CDR3: CASSMQRNQPQQF
J: TRBJ2-1; size: NA; V: TRBV12-3/TRBV12-4; CDR3: CASSKPPGGLYNEQFF
J: TRBJ1-2; size: NA; V: TRBV4-1; CDR3: CASSHGRDSSGYGYTF
J: TRBJ1-1; size: NA; V: TRBV4-1; CDR3: CAGSQVNNIVEAFF
J: TRBJ2-1; size: many; V: TRBV20-1; CDR3: CSARLETGGYNEQFF
J: TRBJ1-2; size: few; V: TRBV6-2/TRBV6-3; CDR3: CASSYSVYGYAF
J: TRBJ2-5; size: few; V: TRBV5-1; CDR3: CASSLYPGAEETQYF
J: TRBJ1-6; size: NA; V: TRBV4-1; CDR3: CVSSQRGGNSPLHF
J: TRBJ2-5; size: once; V: TRBV11-2; CDR3: CASSSPRGDQETQYF
J: TRBJ1-6; size: many; V: TRBV6-5; CDR3: CASSRQALTYNSPLHF
J: TRBJ1-6; size: NA; V: TRBV11-1; CDR3: CASSIGQNYNSPLHF
J: TRBJ1-6; size: NA; V: TRBV6-1; CDR3: CACRRQEVIGSPLHF
J: TRBJ1-2; size: NA; V: TRBV5-4; CDR3: CASGPPADADGVGYTF
J: TRBJ2-5; size: NA; V: TRBV29-1; CDR3: CSLVKHPQATQYF
J: TRBJ2-1; size: NA; V: TRBV6-2/TRBV6-3; CDR3: CANSYTLIGTSFRDEQFF
J: TRBJ2-7; size: few; V: TRBV12-3/TRBV12-4; CDR3: CASISGTGGVGQYF
J: TRBJ1-2; size: NA; V: TRBV6-5; CDR3: CASHSGEDYGNTF
J: TRBJ1-6; size: NA; V: TRBV20-1; CDR3: CSARVPGTGDPPLHF
J: TRBJ2-7; size: few; V: TRBV12-3/TRBV12-4; CDR3: CASRTGGYEQYF
J: TRBJ2-1; size: few; V: TRBV11-1; CDR3: CASSLLQGMNEQFF
J: TRBJ2-3; size: many; V: TRBV6-5; CDR3: CASSSWTVLSTDTQYF
J: TRBJ2-3; size: many; V: TRBV24-1; CDR3: CATSDVTSGRNTDTQYF
J: TRBJ2-3; size: NA; V: TRBV12-3/TRBV12-4; CDR3: CASRLISGGTDTQYF
J: TRBJ2-1; size: NA; V: TRBV28; CDR3: CASSSPITENSSYNEQFF
J: TRBJ2-5; size: once; V: TRBV11-1; CDR3: CASSFDKYQVTQYF
J: TRBJ1-3; size: medium-sized; V: TRBV11-2; CDR3: CASSLSHTIYF
J: TRBJ2-3; size: NA; V: TRBV29-1; CDR3: CSVEFGATDTQYF